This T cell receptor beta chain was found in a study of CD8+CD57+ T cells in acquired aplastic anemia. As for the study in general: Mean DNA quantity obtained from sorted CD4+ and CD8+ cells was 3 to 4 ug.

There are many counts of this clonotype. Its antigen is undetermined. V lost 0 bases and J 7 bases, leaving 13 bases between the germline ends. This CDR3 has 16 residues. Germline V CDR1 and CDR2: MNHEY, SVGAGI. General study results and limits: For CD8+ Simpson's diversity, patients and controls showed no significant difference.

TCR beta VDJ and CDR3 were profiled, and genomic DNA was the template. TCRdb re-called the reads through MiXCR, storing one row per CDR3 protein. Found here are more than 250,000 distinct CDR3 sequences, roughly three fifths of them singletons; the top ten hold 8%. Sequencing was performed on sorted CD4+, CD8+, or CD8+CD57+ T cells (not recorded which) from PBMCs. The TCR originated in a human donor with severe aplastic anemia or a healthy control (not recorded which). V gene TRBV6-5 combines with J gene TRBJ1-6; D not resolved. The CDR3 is CASSYSRRPTNSPLHF. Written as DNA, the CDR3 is TGTGCCAGCAGTTACTCGAGGCGGCCCACGAATTCACCCCTCCACTTT.